A single sample is the source of the 8 T cell receptor beta chains below, sequenced in a study of T cell responses to AZD1222 COVID-19 vaccine. Clones were read by immunoSEQ multiplex PCR, and TCRdb kept only the in-frame ones, dropping some. The sample records more than 95,000 clones, approximately 88% being singletons. The specimen comprised peripheral blood, sampled on day 0 of AZD1222 vaccination. These receptors came from an adult in good health.

J is TRBJ1-4 and V is TRBV18; tentatively, D is TRBD1 (5 bases). CDR1 KGHSH and CDR2 LQKENI come from the germline V gene. The CDR3 contains 17 residues. Trimming removed 3 bases from V and 0 bases from J, with 14 bases in between. DNA for the CDR3: TGTGCCAGCTCACCGCGACAGATCTCCACAACTAATGAAAAACTGTTTTTT. Amino acid sequence: CASSPRQISTTNEKLFF.

The V gene is TRBV30, the J gene TRBJ2-7; D may correspond to TRBD1 or TRBD2 (5 bases each). The CDR3 has 14 amino acids. Germline CDR1 is GTSNPN and CDR2 is SVGIG (reference sequence). V was cut by 4 bases and J by 2 bases, with 15 bases left in between. CDR3 in amino acids: CAWNYRGSPYEQYF. DNA of the CDR3: TGTGCCTGGAATTATCGGGGCAGTCCCTACGAGCAGTACTTC.

V and J are TRBV25-1 and TRBJ2-3; either TRBD1 or TRBD2 may fit D (5 bases each). Germline CDR1 MGHDK, CDR2 SYGVNS. Trimming removed 5 bases from V and 0 bases from J, with 15 bases in between. CDR3 size: 16 residues. Here the CDR3 DNA reads TGTGCCAGCAGTCACTCGGGACGGCCTAGCACAGATACGCAGTATTTT. As protein: CASSHSGRPSTDTQYF.

As regards this clone: One end of the junction fails to match germline, which may point to a read error. The V call is TRBV7-7, the J call TRBJ2-7; 8 bases line up with TRBD1. CDR3 length: 13 residues. Germline V gene sequence: CDR1 SSHAT, CDR2 FNYEAQ (reference sequence). CDR3 sequence reads: CASSPGTGYEQYF. The CDR3 nucleotides read TGTGCTAGCAGCCCCGGGACAGGATACGAGCAGTACTTC. The full variable domain, its missing parts supplied by reference TRBV7-7 and TRBJ2-7, is GAGVSQSPRYKVTKRGQDVTLRCDPISSHATLYWYQQALGQGPEFLTYFNYEAQPDKSGLPSDRFSAERPEGSISTLTIQRTEQRDSAMYRCASSPGTGYEQYFGPGTRLTVT.

V and J are TRBV19 and TRBJ2-2; perhaps TRBD1 as D (6 bases). CDR3 length: 13 amino acids. Germline CDR1 reads LNHDA; CDR2 reads SQIVND (reference sequence). Trimming cost V 8 bases and J 6 bases, with 13 bases left between them. DNA of the CDR3: TGTGCCAGTTCCCAGGGGAGAGCCGGGGAGCTGTTTTTT. Encoded protein: CASSQGRAGELFF.

This chain connects TRBV7-2 to TRBJ2-7, with 7 nucleotides matching TRBD2. The CDR3 runs 14 residues. The V gene's germline CDR1 is SGHTA and CDR2 FQGNSA. V dropped 5 bases and J dropped 4; count of bases not matched to a gene: 8. CDR3 nucleotide sequence: TGTGCCAGCAGCCTAGGACTAGGGGATTACGAGCAGTACTTC. Amino acids: CASSLGLGDYEQYF.

The chain couples TRBV24-1 to TRBJ1-1, with D possibly TRBD1 on 5 matching bases. The CDR3 spans 17 residues. CDR1 is KGHDR, CDR2 SFDVKD, per germline. V lost 3 bases to trimming and J lost 6 bases, with 22 bases between them. CDR3 bases: TGTGCCACCAGTGATGGGTCAGGGTGGGGACGGAAGGCTGAAGCTTTCTTT. It codes for CATSDGSGWGRKAEAFF.

The genes are TRBV9 and TRBJ2-1; perhaps D is TRBD1 or TRBD2 (7 bases each). The germline gives CDR1 SGDLS, CDR2 YYNGEE. The CDR3 spans 13 residues. V lost 7 bases to trimming and J lost 8 bases, with 16 bases between them. As DNA, the CDR3 is TGTGCCAGCTCCGGGGAGGGGGCGTATGAGCAGTTCTTC. This sequence encodes CASSGEGAYEQFF.